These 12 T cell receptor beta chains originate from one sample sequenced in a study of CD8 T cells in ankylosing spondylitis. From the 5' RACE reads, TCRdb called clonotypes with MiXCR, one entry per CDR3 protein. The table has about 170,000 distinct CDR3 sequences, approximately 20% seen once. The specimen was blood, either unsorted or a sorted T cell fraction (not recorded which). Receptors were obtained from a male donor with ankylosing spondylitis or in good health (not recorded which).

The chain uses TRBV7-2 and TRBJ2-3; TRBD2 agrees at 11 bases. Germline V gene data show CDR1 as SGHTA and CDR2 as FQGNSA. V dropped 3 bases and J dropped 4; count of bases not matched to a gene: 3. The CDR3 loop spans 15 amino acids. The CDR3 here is CASSFTSGSADTQYF. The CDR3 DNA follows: TGTGCCAGCAGCTTCACTAGCGGGAGTGCAGATACGCAGTATTTT. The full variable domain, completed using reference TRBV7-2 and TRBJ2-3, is GAGVSQSPSNKVTEKGKDVELRCDPISGHTALYWYRQSLGQGLEFLIYFQGNSAPDKSGLPSDRFSAERTGGSVSTLTIQRTQQEDSAVYLCASSFTSGSADTQYFGPGTRLTVL.

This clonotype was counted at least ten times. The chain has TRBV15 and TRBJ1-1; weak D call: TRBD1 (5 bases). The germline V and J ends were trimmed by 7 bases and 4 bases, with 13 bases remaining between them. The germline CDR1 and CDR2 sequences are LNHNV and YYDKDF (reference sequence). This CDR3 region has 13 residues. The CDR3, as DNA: TGTGCCACCACCATCGACAGATTCACTGAAGCTTTCTTT. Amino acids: CATTIDRFTEAFF.

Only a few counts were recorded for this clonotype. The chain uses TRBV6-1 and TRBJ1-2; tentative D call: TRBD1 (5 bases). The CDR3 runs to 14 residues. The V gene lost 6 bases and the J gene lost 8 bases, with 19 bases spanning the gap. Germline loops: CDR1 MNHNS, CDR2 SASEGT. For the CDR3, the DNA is TGTGCCAGCAGGCCCCTATCCGGGGGTTTCGGCTACACCTTC. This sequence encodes CASRPLSGGFGYTF.

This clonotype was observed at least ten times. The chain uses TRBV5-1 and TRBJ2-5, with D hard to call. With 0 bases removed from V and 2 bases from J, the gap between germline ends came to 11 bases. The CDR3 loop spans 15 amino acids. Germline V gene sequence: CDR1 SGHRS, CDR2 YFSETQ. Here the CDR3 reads CASSLEGPPQETQYF. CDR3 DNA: TGCGCCAGCAGCTTGGAAGGCCCCCCACAAGAGACCCAGTACTTC.

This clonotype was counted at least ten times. For the CDR3, the DNA is TGTGCCAGCCTAACGACAGCCACCTACGAGCAGTACTTC. Its protein product is CASLTTATYEQYF. This rearrangement joins TRBV28 to TRBJ2-7; D possibly corresponds to TRBD1 (5 bases). The ends were cut back, 8 bases at V and 2 bases at J, with 13 bases in the middle. The CDR3 runs to 13 residues. The germline CDR1 and CDR2 sequences are MDHEN and SYDVKM.

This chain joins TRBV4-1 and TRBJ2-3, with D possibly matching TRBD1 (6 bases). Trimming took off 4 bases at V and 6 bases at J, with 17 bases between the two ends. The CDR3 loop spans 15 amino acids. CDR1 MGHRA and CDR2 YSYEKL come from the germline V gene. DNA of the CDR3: TGCGCCAGCAGCCGCTACAGGGCCGGGGAGGATACGCAGTATTTT. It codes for CASSRYRAGEDTQYF.

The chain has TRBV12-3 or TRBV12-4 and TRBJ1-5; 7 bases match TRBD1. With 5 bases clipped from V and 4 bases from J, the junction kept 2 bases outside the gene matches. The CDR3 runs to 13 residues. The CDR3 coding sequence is TGTGCCAGCAGTGGACAGGTTAATCAGCCCCAGCATTTT. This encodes CASSGQVNQPQHF.

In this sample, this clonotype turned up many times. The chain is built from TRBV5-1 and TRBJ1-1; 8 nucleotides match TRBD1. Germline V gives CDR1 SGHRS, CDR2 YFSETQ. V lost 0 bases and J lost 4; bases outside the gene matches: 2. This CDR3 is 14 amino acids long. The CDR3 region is CASSLGQGSTEAFF. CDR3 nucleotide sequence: TGCGCCAGCAGCTTGGGACAGGGGAGCACTGAAGCTTTCTTT.

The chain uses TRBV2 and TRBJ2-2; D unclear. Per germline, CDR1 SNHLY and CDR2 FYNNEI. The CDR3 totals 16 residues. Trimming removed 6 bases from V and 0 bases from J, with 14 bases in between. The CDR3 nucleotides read TGTGCCAGCAGGGGCGAGGCGATTACGAACACCGGGGAGCTGTTTTTT. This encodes CASRGEAITNTGELFF.

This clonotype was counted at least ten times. CDR3 in amino acids: CASSLARGGNSPLHF. The CDR3 DNA follows: TGTGCCAGCAGCTTGGCCAGAGGGGGCAATTCACCCCTCCACTTT. This chain connects TRBV5-5 to TRBJ1-6, with 7 positions matching TRBD1. The CDR3 length is 15 residues. Germline V lookup: CDR1 SGHKS, CDR2 YYEKEE (reference sequence). With 0 bases clipped from V and 7 bases from J, the junction kept 4 bases outside the gene matches.

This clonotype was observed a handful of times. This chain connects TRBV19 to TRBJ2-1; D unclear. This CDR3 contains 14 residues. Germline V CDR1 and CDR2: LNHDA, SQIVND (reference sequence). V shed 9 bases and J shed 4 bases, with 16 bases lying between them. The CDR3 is CASDRPGQYNEQFF. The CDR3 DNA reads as TGTGCCAGCGATCGACCTGGGCAGTACAATGAGCAGTTCTTC.

The CDR3 loop reads CASSLEPVNTEAFF. The CDR3 coding sequence is TGCGCCAGCAGCTTGGAACCGGTAAACACTGAAGCTTTCTTT. This chain links TRBV5-1 with TRBJ1-1, with unresolved D. Germline V CDR1 and CDR2: SGHRS, YFSETQ. The CDR3 runs 14 residues. Trimming took 0 bases from V and 2 from J, leaving 8 bases between them.